Below, 24 T cell receptor beta chains from the same sample are listed, as sequenced in a study of T cells after yellow fever vaccination. TCRdb redid the calling of the 5' RACE reads with MiXCR, one entry per CDR3 protein. The sample lists about 220,000 distinct CDR3 sequences, 2.5% to 3.5% seen once, with 3.2% in the top ten. This specimen was CD4+ T cells sorted from PBMCs, taken 10 days after the yellow fever booster vaccination. The receptors shown here come from a young man who received the YFV17D yellow fever vaccine.

This clonotype was seen more than once but under ten times. This chain links TRBV5-1 with TRBJ2-7; TRBD2 might be the D (6 bases). Germline CDR1 reads SGHRS; CDR2 reads YFSETQ. The CDR3 has 13 residues. Trimming shortened V by 5 bases and J by 1 base, and 10 bases separated the two germline ends. The CDR3 loop reads CASRSGLSYEQYF. The CDR3 DNA is TGCGCCAGCAGGTCGGGACTTTCCTACGAGCAGTACTTC. Drawing the rest from reference TRBV5-1 and TRBJ2-7, the complete variable domain is KAGVTQTPRYLIKTRGQQVTLSCSPISGHRSVSWYQQTPGQGLQFLFEYFSETQRNKGNFPGRFSGRQFSNSRSEMNVSTLELGDSALYLCASRSGLSYEQYFGPGTRLTVT.

This clonotype appeared many times. The chain couples TRBV29-1 to TRBJ1-5; D remains unclear. Trimming took off 2 bases at V and 8 bases at J, with 10 bases between the two ends. The CDR3 is made up of 12 amino acids. From germline, CDR1 is SQVTM and CDR2 ANQGSEA. The CDR3 DNA sequence: TGCAGCGTTGAACACCCCGGAGAGCCCCAGCATTTT. Translating gives CSVEHPGEPQHF.

This clonotype was recorded at least ten times. This chain links TRBV12-3 or TRBV12-4 with TRBJ2-7, with 13 bases lining up with TRBD2. There are 16 residues in the CDR3. Trimming removed 6 bases from V and 1 base from J; junction bases left unmatched: 6. In DNA, the CDR3 is TGTGCCAGCAGCCGGGGACTAGCGGGGAGTTCCTACGAGCAGTACTTC. Translated: CASSRGLAGSSYEQYF.

The rearrangement joins TRBV5-1 to TRBJ2-3; 13 nucleotides align to TRBD2. The CDR3 has 16 amino acids. Looked up from germline, CDR1 is SGHRS and CDR2 is YFSETQ. Trimming at V came to 1 base and at J to 5 bases, leaving 4 bases not matched to a gene. The CDR3: CASSLTSGGAEDTQYF. Here the CDR3 DNA reads TGCGCCAGCAGCTTGACTAGCGGGGGGGCGGAAGATACGCAGTATTTT.

This clonotype was detected ten times or more. V and J are TRBV4-3 and TRBJ2-3, with 11 bases fitting TRBD2. CDR1 LGHNA and CDR2 YSLEER come from the germline V gene. This CDR3 comprises 17 residues. V dropped 0 bases and J dropped 6; count of bases not matched to a gene: 8. CDR3 sequence: CASSQEFSASGGDTQYF. CDR3 sequence (DNA): TGCGCCAGCAGCCAAGAGTTTAGTGCTAGCGGGGGGGATACGCAGTATTTT.

This clonotype appeared many times. V usage is TRBV12-3 or TRBV12-4 and J usage is TRBJ1-4, with 7 bases lining up with TRBD1. The CDR3 has 16 amino acids. The V gene end was trimmed by 6 bases and the J gene end by 2 bases; junction bases not matched to a gene: 9. The CDR3 loop reads CASRSQGGGTNEKLFF. Written as DNA, the CDR3 is TGTGCCAGCAGGTCCCAGGGGGGTGGTACTAATGAAAAACTGTTTTTT.

This clonotype was seen repeatedly, ten times or more. The junction does not match germline at one end; this may be a read error. V is TRBV9 and J is TRBJ2-3; 8 bases fit TRBD1. The germline gives CDR1 SGDLS, CDR2 YYNGEE. The length of the CDR3 is 14 residues. The CDR3 DNA reads as TGTGCCAGCAGCGCCCCAGGGGGCACAGATACGCTGTATTTT. This gives the protein CASSAPGGTDTLYF.

The V call is TRBV12-3 or TRBV12-4, the J call TRBJ2-3, with 7 nucleotides matching TRBD1. The CDR3 has 17 amino acids. V shed 6 bases, J shed 2 bases, and the junction held 14 bases outside the gene matches. Here the CDR3 DNA reads TGTGCCAGCAGCTCCGGGACAGTTACGATACACACAGATACGCAGTATTTT. Amino acids: CASSSGTVTIHTDTQYF.

At least ten counts were recorded for this clonotype. Here the CDR3 reads CASSEPPGGWAFF. The CDR3 DNA reads TGTGCCAGCAGCGAACCACCGGGTGGTTGGGCTTTCTTT. The rearrangement uses TRBV12-3 or TRBV12-4 and TRBJ1-1; no clear D. Trimming left V 6 bases short and J 11 bases short, with 19 bases between. The CDR3 has 13 residues.

This clonotype came up a few times. V is TRBV5-1 and J is TRBJ1-1; 8 positions agree with TRBD1. The CDR3 is 14 amino acids. Trimming removed 4 bases from V and 4 bases from J; junction bases left unmatched: 6. Germline-derived CDR1 and CDR2 are SGHRS and YFSETQ. The CDR3 sequence is CASSPDRGVTEAFF. The CDR3 nucleotides read TGCGCCAGCAGCCCAGACAGGGGTGTCACTGAAGCTTTCTTT.

This clonotype occurred many times. This chain links TRBV2 with TRBJ1-5; D is ambiguous. The CDR3 has 14 residues. Germline CDR1 SNHLY, CDR2 FYNNEI. The V end lost 7 bases, the J end lost 5 bases, and 15 bases lay between the germline ends. Here the CDR3 reads CASKMGSTYQPQHF. The CDR3 DNA is TGTGCCAGCAAAATGGGCAGTACCTATCAGCCCCAGCATTTT.

This clonotype was counted only a few times. The rearrangement joins TRBV18 to TRBJ1-3; D might be TRBD1 (5 bases). V lost 3 bases to trimming and J lost 8 bases, with 14 bases between them. CDR1 is KGHSH, CDR2 LQKENI, per germline. This CDR3 comprises 14 residues. The CDR3 loop reads CASSPGTQRDTIYF. The DNA of the CDR3 is TGTGCCAGCTCACCTGGGACCCAGAGGGACACCATATATTTT.

This clonotype was recorded at least ten times. V and J are TRBV11-2 and TRBJ1-6, with unresolved D. Germline CDR1 reads SGHAT; CDR2 reads FQNNGV. Trimming cost V 1 base and J 8 bases, with 6 bases left between them. CDR3 length: 13 amino acids. CDR3 region: CASSLALYSPLHF. The CDR3 DNA sequence: TGTGCCAGCAGCTTAGCTCTGTATTCACCCCTCCACTTT.

This clonotype was counted at least ten times. This chain links TRBV18 with TRBJ2-1, with 7 bases matching TRBD1. The ends lost 4 bases at V and 6 bases at J; junction bases unmatched: 18. Per the germline V gene, CDR1 is KGHSH and CDR2 is LQKENI. CDR3 size: 18 residues. CDR3 sequence (DNA): TGTGCCAGCTCACTGAACAGGGGCCAAGTTAGCCGTAGCAATGAGCAGTTCTTC. Its protein is CASSLNRGQVSRSNEQFF.

This clonotype was recorded at least ten times. The V gene is TRBV11-1, the J gene TRBJ2-1, with D tentatively TRBD1 (6 bases). The germline V and J ends were trimmed by 5 bases and 5 bases, with 13 bases remaining between them. The CDR3 is 14 residues long. Germline V gene data show CDR1 as SGHAT and CDR2 as FQDESV (reference sequence). DNA for the CDR3: TGTGCCAGCAGCACCCCCGCAGGGGACAATGAGCAGTTCTTC. Amino acid sequence: CASSTPAGDNEQFF. The full variable domain, completed using reference TRBV11-1 and TRBJ2-1, is EAEVAQSPRYKITEKSQAVAFWCDPISGHATLYWYRQILGQGPELLVQFQDESVVDDSQLPKDRFSAERLKGVDSTLKIQPAELGDSAMYLCASSTPAGDNEQFFGPGTRLTVL.

This clonotype came up many times. This chain uses TRBV5-1 with TRBJ1-4; 7 nucleotides match TRBD1. CDR3 length: 15 residues. The junction had 5 bases not matched to a gene; V was cut back by 4 bases and J by 2 bases. Germline CDR1 SGHRS, CDR2 YFSETQ. The CDR3 loop reads CASSATGTTNEKLFF. In DNA form, the CDR3 reads TGCGCCAGCAGCGCGACAGGGACCACTAATGAAAAACTGTTTTTT.

This clonotype was counted only a few times. This sequence joins TRBV5-1 and TRBJ1-3; 7 bases agree with TRBD1. J was trimmed by 2 bases and V by 4 bases; bases with no gene match: 9. The CDR3 is 16 residues long. The germline CDR1 and CDR2 sequences are SGHRS and YFSETQ. CDR3 in DNA: TGCGCCAGCAGCGGAAACAGGGGTCCTCCTGGAAACACCATATATTTT. Encoded protein: CASSGNRGPPGNTIYF.

This clonotype came up many times. The rearrangement uses TRBV12-3 or TRBV12-4 and TRBJ1-5; D might be TRBD1 (5 bases). The CDR3 loop spans 13 amino acids. V lost 8 bases and J lost 7, with 15 bases in between. CDR3 sequence: CASLRERGQPQHF. CDR3 nucleotide sequence: TGTGCCAGCCTAAGAGAGAGGGGACAGCCCCAGCATTTT.

This clonotype was observed a few times. The chain combines TRBV6-5 with TRBJ1-5; D is unresolved. The CDR3 extends over 16 amino acids. Per germline, CDR1 MNHEY and CDR2 SVGAGI. V was cut by 0 bases and J by 2 bases, with 11 bases left in between. Here the CDR3 DNA reads TGTGCCAGCAGTTACTCGAGCGTTGGGGGCAATCAGCCCCAGCATTTT. This gives the protein CASSYSSVGGNQPQHF.

This clonotype was counted many times. The chain uses TRBV7-2 and TRBJ1-1, with 8 bases fitting TRBD1. Germline V gene sequence: CDR1 SGHTA, CDR2 FQGNSA. The CDR3 has 15 amino acids. V gave up 2 bases and J gave up 4 bases; unmatched junction bases: 6. The CDR3 sequence is CASSLQGARFTEAFF. The CDR3 DNA reads TGTGCCAGCAGCTTACAGGGGGCGAGATTCACTGAAGCTTTCTTT.

This clonotype was counted ten times or more. This chain links TRBV7-2 with TRBJ1-5; 7 bases are shared with TRBD1. Trimming took 5 bases from V and 7 from J; bases not matched to a gene: 8. The V gene's germline CDR1 is SGHTA and CDR2 FQGNSA. CDR3 length equals 14 residues. CDR3 loop: CASSPRQGMQPQHF. CDR3 DNA: TGTGCCAGCAGCCCCAGACAGGGAATGCAGCCCCAGCATTTT.

There are many counts of this clonotype. This chain links TRBV7-3 with TRBJ2-6, with D maybe TRBD2 (7 bases). With 4 bases removed from V and 2 bases from J, the gap between germline ends came to 9 bases. The germline V gene encodes CDR1 SGHTA and CDR2 FQGTGA. The CDR3 contains 15 residues. CDR3 bases: TGTGCCAGCAGCTGGGGGGGCACTGGGGCCAACGTCCTGACTTTC. This sequence encodes CASSWGGTGANVLTF. The full variable domain, in which reference TRBV7-3 and TRBJ2-6 provide the parts outside the CDR3, is GAGVSQTPSNKVTEKGKYVELRCDPISGHTALYWYRQSLGQGPEFLIYFQGTGAADDSGLPNDRFFAVRPEGSVSTLKIQRTERGDSAVYLCASSWGGTGANVLTFGAGSRLTVL.

In this sample, this clonotype turned up many times. The rearrangement joins TRBV11-2 to TRBJ2-3; D may be TRBD1 (5 bases). Per the germline V gene, CDR1 is SGHAT and CDR2 is FQNNGV. The V and J ends lost 1 base and 0 bases respectively, with 17 bases between them. This CDR3 region has 18 residues. CDR3 in amino acids: CASSLVQGMGLSTDTQYF. CDR3 DNA: TGTGCCAGCAGCTTAGTCCAGGGAATGGGCCTAAGCACAGATACGCAGTATTTT. The variable domain in full, completed from reference TRBV11-2 and TRBJ2-3, reads EAGVAQSPRYKIIEKRQSVAFWCNPISGHATLYWYQQILGQGPKLLIQFQNNGVVDDSQLPKDRFSAERLKGVDSTLKIQPAKLEDSAVYLCASSLVQGMGLSTDTQYFGPGTRLTVL.

Many counts were recorded for this clonotype. The chain recombines TRBV29-1 with TRBJ2-3; D remains unclear. The germline gives CDR1 SQVTM, CDR2 ANQGSEA. Trimming took off 3 bases at V and 0 bases at J, with 7 bases between the two ends. This CDR3 contains 13 residues. The DNA of the CDR3 is TGCAGCGTTGAGGCCAGGAGCACAGATACGCAGTATTTT. It specifies CSVEARSTDTQYF.